The 2 T cell receptor beta chains in this list originate from one sample, sequenced in a study of shared clonotypes between healthy human individuals. Repertoires were generated with immunoSEQ multiplex PCR, while TCRdb's copy carries only in-frame clones and drops some. The sample holds fewer than 600,000 clones; around 81% are singletons and the top ten take 12%. The sample was PBMCs. Receptors were obtained from a woman between 40 and 50 years old in good health. Some clones in this sample may be carry-over from other donors' samples.

This chain links TRBV30 with TRBJ1-2; D is uncertain. The V end was cut by 1 base, the J end by 6 bases, with 9 bases between. CDR3 length: 12 amino acids. Per the germline V gene, CDR1 is GTSNPN and CDR2 is SVGIG (reference sequence). CDR3 loop: CAWSDGRDGYTF. CDR3 coding DNA: TGTGCCTGGAGTGACGGACGTGATGGCTACACCTTC.

The chain couples TRBV4-2 to TRBJ2-7; TRBD1 matches at 7 bases. CDR3 size: 15 residues. With V trimmed by 0 bases and J by 4 bases, 6 bases remained unmatched. Germline V gives CDR1 LGHNA, CDR2 YNFKEQ. CDR3 bases: TGTGCCAGCAGCCAAGATAACAGGGGCCCATACGAGCAGTACTTC. It encodes CASSQDNRGPYEQYF.